These 32 T cell receptor beta chains were all obtained from the same sample, sequenced in a study of identical twins. TCRdb analysed the 5' RACE reads with MiXCR anew, one entry per CDR3 protein. Of some 630,000 distinct CDR3 sequences listed, just over 7% are singletons. This same sample was also taken into another study, of yellow fever vaccine responses in identical twins.

The sample taken for sequencing was PBMCs. The origin of the receptors is a young woman in good health.

This clonotype came up a few times. The rearrangement uses TRBV29-1 and TRBJ2-3; D is ambiguous. The CDR3 covers 13 residues. V lost 8 bases, J lost 5 bases, and 17 bases lay in between. The germline V gene encodes CDR1 SQVTM and CDR2 ANQGSEA. CDR3 in amino acids: CSSFISPVDTQYF. DNA for the CDR3: TGCAGCTCATTTATCTCCCCCGTAGATACGCAGTATTTT.

This clonotype was recorded a few times. This rearrangement joins TRBV6-1 to TRBJ2-6; perhaps D is TRBD1 or TRBD2 (7 bases each). V was trimmed by 10 bases and J by 4 bases, leaving 14 bases between them. Germline CDR1 MNHNS, CDR2 SASEGT. This CDR3 has 14 residues. The CDR3 DNA reads TGTGCCACAGGGGGGGGGCGAGGGGCCAACGTCCTGACTTTC. Translation gives CATGGGRGANVLTF.

This rearrangement joins TRBV4-1 to TRBJ1-2; weak D call: TRBD1 (5 bases). This CDR3 has 14 amino acids. Germline CDR1 reads MGHRA; CDR2 reads YSYEKL. The V and J ends lost 0 bases and 6 bases respectively, with 11 bases between them. CDR3 sequence: CASSQDGAANGYTF. The CDR3, as DNA: TGCGCCAGCAGCCAAGATGGGGCAGCCAATGGCTACACCTTC.

There are many counts of this clonotype. This chain connects TRBV24-1 to TRBJ2-1, with a weak D call TRBD1 (5 bases). This CDR3 has 16 residues. V lost 1 base, J lost 4 bases, and 13 bases lay in between. The germline V gene encodes CDR1 KGHDR and CDR2 SFDVKD. The DNA for the CDR3 is TGTGCCACCAGTGATTTAGGGGCAAAAGATTACAATGAGCAGTTCTTC. It specifies CATSDLGAKDYNEQFF.

J is TRBJ2-2 and V is TRBV12-5; 8 bases match TRBD1. V trimming: 5 bases; J trimming: 4 bases; junction bases outside the gene matches: 18. Germline CDR1 is LGHNT and CDR2 is FRNRAP. The CDR3 runs to 19 residues. The CDR3 DNA sequence: TGTGCTAGTGGTGAATCCTCCGGGACAGGAGTATCGATCACCGGGGAGCTGTTTTTT. This codes for CASGESSGTGVSITGELFF. The full variable domain, completed using reference TRBV12-5 and TRBJ2-2, is DARVTQTPRHKVTEMGQEVTMRCQPILGHNTVFWYRQTMMQGLELLAYFRNRAPLDDSGMPKDRFSAEMPDATLATLKIQPSEPRDSAVYFCASGESSGTGVSITGELFFGEGSRLTVL.

V gene TRBV5-1 combines with J gene TRBJ2-3; 12 positions agree with TRBD2. J gave up 1 base and V 3 bases, and 6 bases lay outside the gene matches. The V gene's germline CDR1 is SGHRS and CDR2 YFSETQ. The CDR3 runs 17 residues. CDR3 protein: CASSSTLAGGGTDTQYF. The CDR3 bases are TGCGCCAGCAGCTCCACCCTAGCGGGGGGGGGCACAGATACGCAGTATTTT. Looking up the rest from reference TRBV5-1 and TRBJ2-3 gives the full variable domain: KAGVTQTPRYLIKTRGQQVTLSCSPISGHRSVSWYQQTPGQGLQFLFEYFSETQRNKGNFPGRFSGRQFSNSRSEMNVSTLELGDSALYLCASSSTLAGGGTDTQYFGPGTRLTVL.

This clonotype showed up just a few times. V is TRBV20-1 and J is TRBJ2-5; D uncertain. The germline V gene encodes CDR1 DFQATT and CDR2 SNEGSKA (reference sequence). This CDR3 comprises 12 residues. CDR3 DNA: TGCATGACCCCCGGGTACCAAGAGACCCAGTACTTC. It encodes CMTPGYQETQYF.

The V gene is TRBV6-1, the J gene TRBJ2-7; D might be TRBD1 (5 bases). CDR3 length equals 13 residues. The germline V gene has CDR1 MNHNS and CDR2 SASEGT. V lost 8 bases, J lost 4 bases, and 15 bases lay in between. CDR3 amino acids: CASQKNTGYEQYF. The CDR3 nucleotides are TGTGCCAGCCAAAAAAATACAGGTTACGAGCAGTACTTC.

V gene TRBV15 combines with J gene TRBJ1-1, with a weak D call TRBD1 (5 bases). The CDR3 totals 15 residues. With 7 bases removed from V and 1 base from J, the gap between germline ends came to 16 bases. Germline V gives CDR1 LNHNV, CDR2 YYDKDF (reference sequence). The CDR3 coding sequence is TGTGCCACCAAAACCCCTCAGGGCCCGAACACTGAAGCTTTCTTT. This translates into CATKTPQGPNTEAFF.

This chain connects TRBV6-1 to TRBJ1-6; D is ambiguous. This CDR3 has 14 amino acids. The V end lost 11 bases, the J end lost 7 bases, and 18 bases lay between the germline ends. The germline gives CDR1 MNHNS, CDR2 SASEGT. In DNA form, the CDR3 reads TGTGCCTGCCACCCAGGAAGGGCAAATTCACCCCTCCACTTT. Amino acids: CACHPGRANSPLHF.

The chain is built from TRBV5-6 and TRBJ2-7; D gene ambiguous. The V end was cut by 5 bases, the J end by 8 bases, with 11 bases between. This CDR3 region has 11 residues. In germline, CDR1 is SGHDT, CDR2 YYEEEE. The CDR3 region is CASSDARQQYF. In DNA form, the CDR3 reads TGTGCCAGCAGTGATGCCCGGCAGCAGTACTTC.

J is TRBJ2-1 and V is TRBV19; TRBD2 matches at 10 bases. This CDR3 contains 15 residues. Germline CDR1 reads LNHDA; CDR2 reads SQIVND (reference sequence). V was clipped by 1 base and J by 4 bases; unmatched bases: 1. The CDR3 loop is CASSIGSGGYNEQFF. Written as DNA, the CDR3 is TGTGCCAGTAGTATAGGTAGCGGGGGGTACAATGAGCAGTTCTTC.

This rearrangement joins TRBV6-1 to TRBJ1-6; D might be TRBD1 (5 bases). Germline CDR1 and CDR2: MNHNS and SASEGT. Between the trimmed V and J ends, which lost 6 bases and 8 bases, there was a span of 17 bases. CDR3 length equals 15 residues. This CDR3 is CASRTTGRIDSPLHF. Written as DNA, the CDR3 is TGTGCCAGCAGGACAACGGGACGGATTGATTCACCCCTCCACTTT.

The V call is TRBV9, the J call TRBJ2-7, with D perhaps matching TRBD1 or TRBD2 (5 bases each). The V end lost 3 bases, the J end lost 4 bases, and 29 bases lay between the germline ends. The germline CDR1 and CDR2 sequences are SGDLS and YYNGEE. CDR3 length equals 19 residues. The CDR3 DNA sequence: TGTGCCAGCAGCGCAACGTGGGGTTCGGGGCCTGGGGGAATATACGAGCAGTACTTC. Translating gives CASSATWGSGPGGIYEQYF.

The table lists this clonotype with many counts. V usage is TRBV4-1 and J usage is TRBJ2-3, with TRBD1 matching 9 bases. The V gene end was trimmed by 0 bases and the J gene end by 1 base; junction bases not matched to a gene: 5. The CDR3 has 17 amino acids. The germline CDR1 and CDR2 sequences are MGHRA and YSYEKL. This CDR3 reads CASSQDGGQGRTDTQYF. The CDR3 coding sequence is TGCGCCAGCAGCCAAGACGGGGGACAGGGACGCACAGATACGCAGTATTTT.

The table lists this clonotype with a few counts. V is TRBV4-1 and J is TRBJ1-1; unclear D gene. The CDR3 is 16 amino acids. Germline V gene sequence: CDR1 MGHRA, CDR2 YSYEKL. Trimming pared 3 bases from V and 0 bases from J, leaving 14 bases between. CDR3 protein: CASSQSLGGLNTEAFF. DNA of the CDR3: TGCGCCAGCAGCCAGAGTTTGGGAGGCTTGAACACTGAAGCTTTCTTT.

This clonotype was seen ten or more times. The rearrangement joins TRBV10-3 to TRBJ1-2, with a tentative D call TRBD1 (5 bases). This CDR3 contains 16 residues. Per the germline V gene, CDR1 is ENHRY and CDR2 is SYGVKD. With 4 bases removed from V and 0 bases from J, the gap between germline ends came to 15 bases. The CDR3 sequence is CAISAQTGQANYGYTF. The CDR3 coding sequence is TGTGCCATCAGTGCACAAACAGGCCAAGCTAACTATGGCTACACCTTC.

This chain connects TRBV11-2 to TRBJ2-7; 8 positions agree with TRBD1. This CDR3 comprises 14 residues. Germline V gives CDR1 SGHAT, CDR2 FQNNGV. The V and J ends lost 3 bases and 4 bases, in that order; junction bases with no gene match: 5. DNA of the CDR3: TGTGCCAGCAGCTTTGACGGGACAGGATACGAGCAGTACTTC. Amino acids: CASSFDGTGYEQYF.

V and J are TRBV12-3 or TRBV12-4 and TRBJ2-3; the match to TRBD2 covers 8 bases. The CDR3 loop spans 14 amino acids. Trimming at V came to 10 bases and at J to 4 bases, leaving 10 bases not matched to a gene. The CDR3, as DNA: TGTGCCACCGCCGGGGGGGGGTCCGCAGATACGCAGTATTTT. Residues: CATAGGGSADTQYF.

This clonotype was detected many times. The chain joins TRBV9 to TRBJ2-1; perhaps TRBD1 as D (7 bases). CDR1 is SGDLS, CDR2 YYNGEE, per germline. The CDR3 totals 15 residues. Trimming removed 4 bases at V and 0 bases at J, with 11 bases between. CDR3 sequence: CASSPQGGSYNEQFF. The CDR3, as DNA: TGTGCCAGCAGCCCCCAGGGGGGCTCCTACAATGAGCAGTTCTTC.

About this clonotype itself: One end of the junction varies from germline; a read error may be responsible. The V call is TRBV24-1, the J call TRBJ2-2; no definite D call. The germline gives CDR1 KGHDR, CDR2 SFDVKD. This CDR3 region has 14 residues. CDR3 amino acids: CATSGLGNTGELFF. CDR3 DNA sequence: TGTGCCACCAGTGGTTTGGGGAACACCGGGGAGCTGTTTTTT.

The chain links TRBV14 to TRBJ2-1, with D maybe TRBD2 (5 bases). Trimming removed 4 bases at V and 6 bases at J, with 13 bases between. This CDR3 is 14 amino acids long. CDR1 and CDR2 (germline): SGHDN, FVKESK. The CDR3 reads CASSPGLTINEQFF. The CDR3 DNA is TGTGCCAGCAGCCCAGGACTCACCATCAATGAGCAGTTCTTC.

This clonotype was seen ten or more times. V is TRBV5-6 and J is TRBJ2-1; perhaps TRBD2 as D (6 bases). Trimming cost V 4 bases and J 4 bases, with 18 bases left between them. The CDR3 contains 16 residues. Germline V gives CDR1 SGHDT, CDR2 YYEEEE. The CDR3 sequence: CASSRTALAGYNEQFF. CDR3 nucleotide sequence: TGTGCCAGCAGCCGAACGGCACTAGCTGGGTACAATGAGCAGTTCTTC.

This clonotype was found a few times. This chain connects TRBV7-8 to TRBJ2-7; TRBD1 aligns across 8 bases. Germline V gives CDR1 SGHVS, CDR2 FQNEAQ. With 3 bases clipped from V and 7 bases from J, the junction kept 5 bases outside the gene matches. The CDR3 consists of 13 residues. This CDR3 is CASSLTGVGEQYV. In nucleotides, the CDR3 is TGTGCCAGCAGCTTGACAGGGGTGGGGGAGCAGTACGTC.

A few counts support this clonotype. The chain couples TRBV7-6 to TRBJ2-7; 9 positions match TRBD2. Germline loops: CDR1 SGHVS, CDR2 FNYEAQ. There are 18 residues in the CDR3. The V segment lost 5 bases and the J segment 2 bases; nucleotides outside the gene matches: 16. This CDR3 reads CASSPTGLLSGGTYEQYF. The CDR3 DNA reads as TGTGCCAGCAGCCCTACCGGCCTACTTAGCGGGGGAACCTACGAGCAGTACTTC.

The chain employs TRBV28 and TRBJ2-2; D perhaps matches TRBD1 (6 bases). CDR3 length equals 16 residues. V was clipped by 4 bases and J by 1 base, with 13 bases between them. The V gene's germline CDR1 is MDHEN and CDR2 SYDVKM. The CDR3 bases are TGTGCCAGCAGTTGGATCAGGGGCGAGAACACCGGGGAGCTGTTTTTT. This sequence encodes CASSWIRGENTGELFF.

The chain joins TRBV5-5 to TRBJ2-7, with D maybe TRBD2 (6 bases). The CDR3 loop spans 16 amino acids. V was trimmed by 0 bases and J by 0 bases, leaving 13 bases between them. Looked up from germline, CDR1 is SGHKS and CDR2 is YYEKEE (reference sequence). The CDR3 sequence is CASSLEGGASSYEQYV. The CDR3 coding sequence is TGTGCCAGCAGCTTGGAGGGCGGGGCGAGCTCCTACGAGCAGTACGTC.

This chain uses TRBV12-3 or TRBV12-4 with TRBJ2-3; D is unresolved. V was pared by 6 bases and J by 2 bases, with 9 bases between. The CDR3 is 13 amino acids. CDR3 sequence reads: CASSPQNTDTQYF. The CDR3 DNA follows: TGTGCCAGCAGCCCCCAGAACACAGATACGCAGTATTTT.

This clonotype has at least ten counts. V usage is TRBV3-1 and J usage is TRBJ1-1; 10 bases are a match to TRBD1. After removal of 2 bases from V and 4 bases from J, the junction contained 1 base not matched to a gene. CDR1 and CDR2 from the germline V gene are LGHDT and YNNKEL (reference sequence). The CDR3 totals 14 residues. The CDR3 is CASSQRTGGTEAFF. In nucleotides, the CDR3 is TGTGCCAGCAGCCAACGGACAGGGGGCACTGAAGCTTTCTTT.

This clonotype was counted a few times. The genes are TRBV7-8 and TRBJ2-2, with 10 bases fitting TRBD2. V dropped 1 base and J dropped 3; count of bases not matched to a gene: 8. The CDR3 runs 18 residues. Germline V CDR1 and CDR2: SGHVS, FQNEAQ. The chain's CDR3 is CASSLGRAGGTDTGELFF. DNA for the CDR3: TGTGCCAGCAGCTTAGGTCGAGCGGGGGGGACGGACACCGGGGAGCTGTTTTTT.

This clonotype was detected a few times. The J gene is TRBJ1-2, the V gene TRBV19; D remains unclear. V lost 6 bases to trimming and J lost 3 bases, with 8 bases between them. Germline loops: CDR1 LNHDA, CDR2 SQIVND (reference sequence). The CDR3 has 12 amino acids. This CDR3 reads CASRRSDYGYTF. The CDR3 DNA is TGTGCCAGTAGGAGGTCGGACTATGGCTACACCTTC.

This clonotype was observed at least ten times. The rearrangement links TRBV5-1 to TRBJ2-2; either TRBD1 or TRBD2 may fit D (5 bases each). Germline-derived CDR1 and CDR2 are SGHRS and YFSETQ. V lost 0 bases and J 0 bases, leaving 24 bases between the germline ends. The CDR3 is made up of 21 amino acids. The CDR3 sequence: CASSLVGVVNPQTPNTGELFF. The CDR3 nucleotides are TGCGCCAGCAGCTTGGTGGGGGTGGTCAACCCTCAAACACCGAACACCGGGGAGCTGTTTTTT.